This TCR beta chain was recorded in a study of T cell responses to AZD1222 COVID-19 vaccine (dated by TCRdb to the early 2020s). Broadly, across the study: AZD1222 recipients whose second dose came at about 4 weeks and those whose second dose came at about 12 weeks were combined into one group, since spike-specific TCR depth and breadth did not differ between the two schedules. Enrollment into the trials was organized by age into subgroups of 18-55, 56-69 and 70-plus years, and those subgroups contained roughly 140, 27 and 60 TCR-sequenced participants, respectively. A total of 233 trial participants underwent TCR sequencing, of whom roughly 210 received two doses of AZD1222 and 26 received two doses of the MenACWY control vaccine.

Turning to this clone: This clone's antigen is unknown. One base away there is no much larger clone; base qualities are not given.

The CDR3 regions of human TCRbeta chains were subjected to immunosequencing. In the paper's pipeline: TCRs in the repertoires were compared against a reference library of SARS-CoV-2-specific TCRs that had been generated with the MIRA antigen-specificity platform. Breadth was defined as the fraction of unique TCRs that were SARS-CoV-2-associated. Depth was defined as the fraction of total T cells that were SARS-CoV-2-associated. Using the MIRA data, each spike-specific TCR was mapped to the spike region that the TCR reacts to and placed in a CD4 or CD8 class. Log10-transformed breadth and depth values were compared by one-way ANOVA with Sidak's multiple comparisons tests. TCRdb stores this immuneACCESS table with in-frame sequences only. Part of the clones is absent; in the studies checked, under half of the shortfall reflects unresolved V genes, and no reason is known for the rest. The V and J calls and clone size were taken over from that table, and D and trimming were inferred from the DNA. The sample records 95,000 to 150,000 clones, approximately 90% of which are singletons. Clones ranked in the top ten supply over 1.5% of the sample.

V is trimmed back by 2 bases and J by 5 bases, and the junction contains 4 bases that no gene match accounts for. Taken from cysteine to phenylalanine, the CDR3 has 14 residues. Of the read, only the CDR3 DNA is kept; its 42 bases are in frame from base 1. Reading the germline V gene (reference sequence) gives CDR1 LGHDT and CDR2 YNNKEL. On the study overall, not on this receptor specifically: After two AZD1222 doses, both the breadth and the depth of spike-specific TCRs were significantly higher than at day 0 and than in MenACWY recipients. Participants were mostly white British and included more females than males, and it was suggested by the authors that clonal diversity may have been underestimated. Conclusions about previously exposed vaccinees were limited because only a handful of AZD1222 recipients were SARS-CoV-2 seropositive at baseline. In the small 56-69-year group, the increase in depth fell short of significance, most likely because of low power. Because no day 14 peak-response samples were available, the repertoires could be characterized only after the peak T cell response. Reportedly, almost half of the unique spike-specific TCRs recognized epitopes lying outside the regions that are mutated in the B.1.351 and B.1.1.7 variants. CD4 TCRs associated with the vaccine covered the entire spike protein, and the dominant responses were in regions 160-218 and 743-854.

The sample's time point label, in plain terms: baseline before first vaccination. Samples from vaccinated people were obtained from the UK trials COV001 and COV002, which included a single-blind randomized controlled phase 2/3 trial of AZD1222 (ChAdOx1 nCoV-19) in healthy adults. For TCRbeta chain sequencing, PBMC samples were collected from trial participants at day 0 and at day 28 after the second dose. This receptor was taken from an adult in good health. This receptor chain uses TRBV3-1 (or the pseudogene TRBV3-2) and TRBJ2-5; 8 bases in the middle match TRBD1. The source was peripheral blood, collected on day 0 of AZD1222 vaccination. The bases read TGTGCCAGCAGCCAAAGGACAGGGCGGGAGACCCAGTACTTC. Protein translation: CASSQRTGRETQYF.